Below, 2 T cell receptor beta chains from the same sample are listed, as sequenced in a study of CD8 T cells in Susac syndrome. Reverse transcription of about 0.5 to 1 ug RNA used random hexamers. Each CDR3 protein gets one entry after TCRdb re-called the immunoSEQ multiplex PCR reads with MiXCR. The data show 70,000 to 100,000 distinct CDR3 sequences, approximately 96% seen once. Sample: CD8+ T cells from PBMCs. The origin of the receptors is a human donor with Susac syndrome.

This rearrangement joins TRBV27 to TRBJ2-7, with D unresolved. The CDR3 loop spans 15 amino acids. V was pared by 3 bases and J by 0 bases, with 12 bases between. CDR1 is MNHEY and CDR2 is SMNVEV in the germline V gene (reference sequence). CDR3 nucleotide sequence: TGTGCCAGCAGTTTTAACGGACGAATCTCCTACGAGCAGTACTTC. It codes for CASSFNGRISYEQYF.

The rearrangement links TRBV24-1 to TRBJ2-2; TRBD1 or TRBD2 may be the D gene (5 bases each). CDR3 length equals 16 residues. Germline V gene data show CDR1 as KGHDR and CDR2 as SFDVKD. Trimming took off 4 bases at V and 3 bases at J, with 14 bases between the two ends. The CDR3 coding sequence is TGTGCCACCAGTGAGGGACCAGGGATGGACACCGGGGAGCTGTTTTTT. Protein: CATSEGPGMDTGELFF.